In this sample, the clone carrying this T cell receptor (beta chain) turned up a few times. What it recognizes is unknown. The V gene end was trimmed by 3 bases and the J gene end by 9 bases; junction bases not matched to a gene: 10. This CDR3 has 14 amino acids. The germline V gene has CDR1 LNHDA and CDR2 SQIVND (reference sequence). These data come from a study of OX40 agonist ivuxolimab in advanced cancers. Produced via immunoSEQ multiplex PCR; TCRdb's table is partial and in-frame only. The table shows roughly 80,000 clones, with approximately 90% occurring only once. Study-wide results and caveats: Some of the lowest clonal expansion was seen in partial responders at 0.1-3.0 mg/kg.

This TCR came from an adult with an advanced solid tumor such as melanoma, head and neck, liver or kidney cancer. The material was CD4+ or CD8+ T cells sorted from blood, obtained in a trial of the OX40 agonist ivuxolimab. The chain recombines TRBV19 with TRBJ1-2; 7 bases map to TRBD1. The DNA of the CDR3 is TGTGCCAGTAGTATGACAGGGAGCCCAATTCGCTACACCTTC. As protein: CASSMTGSPIRYTF.